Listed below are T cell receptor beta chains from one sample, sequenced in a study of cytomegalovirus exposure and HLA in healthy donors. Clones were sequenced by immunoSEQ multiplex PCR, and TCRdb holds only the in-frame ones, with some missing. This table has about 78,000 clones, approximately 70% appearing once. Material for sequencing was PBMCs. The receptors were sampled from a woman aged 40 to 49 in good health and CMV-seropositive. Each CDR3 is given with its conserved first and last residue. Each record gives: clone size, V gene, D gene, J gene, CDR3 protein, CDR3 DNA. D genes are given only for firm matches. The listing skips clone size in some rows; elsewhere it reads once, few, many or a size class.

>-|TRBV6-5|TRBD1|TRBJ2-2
CASSPMGQSTGELFF
TGTGCCAGCAGCCCAATGGGACAGAGCACCGGGGAGCTGTTTTTT
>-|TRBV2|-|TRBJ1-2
CASKGIGHYGYTF
TGTGCCAGCAAGGGGATCGGGCACTATGGCTACACCTTC
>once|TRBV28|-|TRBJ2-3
CASKTGGTDTQYF
TGTGCCAGTAAAACGGGGGGCACAGATACGCAGTATTTT
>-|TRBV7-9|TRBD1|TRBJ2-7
CASSPLPGQGDYEQYF
TGTGCCAGCAGCCCCCTCCCGGGACAGGGTGACTACGAGCAGTACTTC
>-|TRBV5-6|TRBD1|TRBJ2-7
CASSAGQGRREQYF
TGTGCCAGCAGCGCCGGACAGGGCAGGCGCGAGCAGTACTTC
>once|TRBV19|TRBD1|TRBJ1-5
CASSTTGAWSNQPQHF
TGTGCCAGTAGTACGACAGGGGCTTGGAGCAATCAGCCCCAGCATTTT
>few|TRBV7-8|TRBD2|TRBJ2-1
CASSLLSSGGYNEQFF
TGTGCCAGCAGCTTGCTGTCTAGCGGGGGTTACAATGAGCAGTTCTTC
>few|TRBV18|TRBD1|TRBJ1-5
CASSTDRDQPQHF
TGTGCCAGCTCGACGGACAGGGATCAGCCCCAGCATTTT
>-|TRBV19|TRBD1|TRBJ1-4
CATTGQGNEKLFF
TGTGCCACGACGGGACAGGGGAATGAAAAACTGTTTTTT
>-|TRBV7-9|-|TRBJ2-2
CASSLETAPGELFF
TGTGCCAGCAGCTTAGAGACAGCTCCCGGGGAGCTGTTTTTT
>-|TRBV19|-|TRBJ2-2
CASSIGQFTGELFF
TGTGCCAGTAGTATAGGGCAGTTCACCGGGGAGCTGTTTTTT
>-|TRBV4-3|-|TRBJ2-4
CASSQDRNSNGVIQYF
TGCGCCAGCAGCCAAGATCGAAATAGCAATGGAGTCATTCAGTACTTC